This record concerns one TCR beta chain sequence. These data come from a study of blood T cell repertoires in COVID-19. This CDR3 has 16 amino acids. Germline CDR1 SGHRS, CDR2 YFSETQ. Trimming stripped 0 bases from V and 0 bases from J, with 10 bases between. TCRdb's table, derived via immunoSEQ multiplex PCR, lists solely in-frame clones and lacks some. This sample carries around 100,000 clones, about 79% of them seen once, and the ten largest clones take about 3.6%. The specimen sequenced was peripheral blood. The gene calls are TRBV5-1 and TRBJ1-3; D is ambiguous. This sequence originates from an elderly woman with active or convalescent COVID-19. The CDR3 DNA is TGCGCCAGCAGCTTGGCCTTAACCGGCTCTGGAAACACCATATATTTT. Residues: CASSLALTGSGNTIYF.